The rows below give T cell receptor beta chains drawn from one sample of a study of blood T cell repertoires in COVID-19. The repertoire was sequenced with immunoSEQ multiplex PCR; TCRdb's copy has only in-frame clones and lacks some. This table holds just over 300,000 clones, just under 90% found once. What was sequenced was peripheral blood. Source of these receptors: a young woman with COVID-19, enrolled during active disease. Each CDR3 is given with its conserved first and last residue. The order of the fields is V gene, clone size, J gene, D gene, CDR3 protein, CDR3 DNA. The D gene is left open where the match is weak. Clone size is stated in some rows and not others, as once, few, many or a class when expanded.

v_gene: TRBV6-2/TRBV6-3
abundance: .
j_gene: TRBJ2-2
d_gene: .
CDR3aa: CASSYSGADTGELFF
CDR3nt: TGTGCCAGCAGTTACTCAGGGGCGGACACCGGGGAGCTGTTTTTT

v_gene: TRBV5-4
abundance: .
j_gene: TRBJ2-3
d_gene: .
CDR3aa: CASSGPTGFSTDTQYF
CDR3nt: TGTGCCAGCAGCGGACCAACAGGGTTCAGCACAGATACGCAGTATTTT

v_gene: TRBV18
abundance: few
j_gene: TRBJ2-5
d_gene: .
CDR3aa: CASSPGRETQYF
CDR3nt: TGTGCCAGCTCACCGGGCCGGGAGACCCAGTACTTC

v_gene: TRBV7-9
abundance: .
j_gene: TRBJ1-4
d_gene: .
CDR3aa: CASSSTRLGEKLFF
CDR3nt: TGTGCCAGCAGCTCGACCCGACTAGGGGAAAAACTGTTTTTT

v_gene: TRBV5-4
abundance: .
j_gene: TRBJ2-3
d_gene: .
CDR3aa: CASSLEGNTQYF
CDR3nt: TGTGCCAGCAGCTTGGAGGGGAATACGCAGTATTTT

v_gene: TRBV3-1/TRBV3-2
abundance: .
j_gene: TRBJ2-6
d_gene: .
CDR3aa: CASSLTASGANVLTF
CDR3nt: TGTGCCAGCAGCCTTACAGCCTCTGGGGCCAACGTCCTGACTTTC

v_gene: TRBV6-2/TRBV6-3
abundance: .
j_gene: TRBJ2-2
d_gene: .
CDR3aa: CASSYSTVTGELFF
CDR3nt: TGTGCCAGCAGTTACAGCACAGTCACCGGGGAGCTGTTTTTT

v_gene: TRBV7-9
abundance: .
j_gene: TRBJ2-3
d_gene: .
CDR3aa: CASSSGAGGGDTQYF
CDR3nt: TGTGCCAGCAGCTCCGGAGCTGGGGGAGGAGATACGCAGTATTTT

v_gene: TRBV5-4
abundance: .
j_gene: TRBJ2-2
d_gene: .
CDR3aa: CASSPVRGTVPGELFF
CDR3nt: TGTGCCAGCAGCCCGGTTCGGGGGACAGTGCCCGGGGAGCTGTTTTTT

v_gene: TRBV5-5
abundance: once
j_gene: TRBJ1-2
d_gene: TRBD1
CDR3aa: CASDRGHGYTF
CDR3nt: TGTGCCAGCGACAGGGGTCATGGCTACACCTTC

v_gene: TRBV27
abundance: .
j_gene: TRBJ2-7
d_gene: .
CDR3aa: CASSKLPEQYF
CDR3nt: TGTGCCAGCAGCAAACTACCAGAGCAGTACTTC

v_gene: TRBV7-9
abundance: .
j_gene: TRBJ1-5
d_gene: .
CDR3aa: CASSPGGNQPQHF
CDR3nt: TGTGCCAGCAGCCCTGGCGGGAATCAGCCCCAGCATTTT

v_gene: TRBV11-1
abundance: .
j_gene: TRBJ2-2
d_gene: .
CDR3aa: CASSPLGGATGELFF
CDR3nt: TGTGCCAGCAGCCCCCTGGGGGGGGCTACCGGGGAGCTGTTTTTT

v_gene: TRBV4-2
abundance: once
j_gene: TRBJ1-2
d_gene: .
CDR3aa: CASSQVGDYGYTF
CDR3nt: TGTGCCAGCAGCCAAGTTGGAGACTATGGCTACACCTTC

v_gene: TRBV19
abundance: .
j_gene: TRBJ2-1
d_gene: TRBD2
CDR3aa: CASSLSSGGAYNEQFF
CDR3nt: TGTGCCAGTAGTTTAAGTAGCGGGGGGGCTTACAATGAGCAGTTCTTC

v_gene: TRBV20-1
abundance: few
j_gene: TRBJ1-1
d_gene: .
CDR3aa: CSAPMNTEAFF
CDR3nt: TGCAGTGCCCCAATGAACACTGAAGCTTTCTTT

v_gene: TRBV6-4
abundance: .
j_gene: TRBJ1-1
d_gene: .
CDR3aa: CASRQQGNTEAFF
CDR3nt: TGTGCCAGCAGGCAACAGGGAAACACTGAAGCTTTCTTT

v_gene: TRBV6-5
abundance: .
j_gene: TRBJ1-2
d_gene: .
CDR3aa: CASSYRGGGYTF
CDR3nt: TGTGCCAGCAGTTACAGGGGTGGGGGCTACACCTTC

v_gene: TRBV5-1
abundance: .
j_gene: TRBJ2-5
d_gene: TRBD2
CDR3aa: CASSLFSGGGETQYF
CDR3nt: TGCGCCAGCAGCTTGTTTAGCGGGGGAGGAGAGACCCAGTACTTC

v_gene: TRBV27
abundance: once
j_gene: TRBJ2-5
d_gene: .
CDR3aa: CASSFGSQETQYF
CDR3nt: TGTGCCAGCAGTTTCGGTTCCCAAGAGACCCAGTACTTC

v_gene: TRBV24-1
abundance: .
j_gene: TRBJ1-2
d_gene: .
CDR3aa: CATSDPQGSIYGYTF
CDR3nt: TGTGCCACCAGTGATCCACAGGGTTCCATCTATGGCTACACCTTC

v_gene: TRBV28
abundance: .
j_gene: TRBJ2-7
d_gene: TRBD1
CDR3aa: CASSLVDRAWEQYF
CDR3nt: TGTGCCAGCAGTTTAGTCGACAGGGCTTGGGAGCAGTACTTC

v_gene: TRBV5-8
abundance: .
j_gene: TRBJ1-5
d_gene: .
CDR3aa: CASSFQRALAQPQHF
CDR3nt: TGTGCCAGCAGCTTTCAAAGAGCTTTAGCTCAGCCCCAGCATTTT

v_gene: TRBV18
abundance: few
j_gene: TRBJ1-5
d_gene: .
CDR3aa: CASSRGTGPAWPQHF
CDR3nt: TGTGCCAGCTCACGGGGTACAGGGCCTGCTTGGCCCCAGCATTTT

v_gene: TRBV12-2
abundance: .
j_gene: TRBJ2-2
d_gene: .
CDR3aa: CASRLETSGNTGELFF
CDR3nt: TGTGCAAGTCGACTCGAGACTAGCGGAAACACCGGGGAGCTGTTTTTT

v_gene: TRBV28
abundance: .
j_gene: TRBJ1-3
d_gene: .
CDR3aa: CASSFTGSGNTIYF
CDR3nt: TGTGCCAGCAGTTTCACAGGCTCGGGAAACACCATATATTTT

v_gene: TRBV7-9
abundance: once
j_gene: TRBJ2-2
d_gene: TRBD1
CDR3aa: CASSIPGTGVGELFF
CDR3nt: TGTGCCAGCAGCATACCCGGGACAGGTGTCGGGGAGCTGTTTTTT

v_gene: TRBV2
abundance: .
j_gene: TRBJ2-7
d_gene: TRBD2
CDR3aa: CASSDASGGSYEQYF
CDR3nt: TGTGCCAGCAGTGATGCTAGCGGGGGTTCCTACGAGCAGTACTTC

v_gene: TRBV15
abundance: .
j_gene: TRBJ1-2
d_gene: .
CDR3aa: CATSRGTARRVGYTF
CDR3nt: TGTGCCACCAGCAGAGGGACAGCTCGGCGGGTAGGCTACACCTTC

v_gene: TRBV25-1
abundance: .
j_gene: TRBJ1-2
d_gene: .
CDR3aa: CASSEFGGVDYGYTF
CDR3nt: TGTGCCAGCAGTGAATTTGGAGGGGTGGACTATGGCTACACCTTC

v_gene: TRBV7-9
abundance: .
j_gene: TRBJ1-6
d_gene: TRBD1
CDR3aa: CASSWTGIFSPLHF
CDR3nt: TGTGCCAGCAGTTGGACAGGGATTTTTTCACCCCTCCACTTT

v_gene: TRBV9
abundance: .
j_gene: TRBJ2-2
d_gene: TRBD1
CDR3aa: CASSKGDRGNTGELFF
CDR3nt: TGTGCCAGCAGCAAAGGGGACAGGGGCAACACCGGGGAGCTGTTTTTT

v_gene: TRBV12-3/TRBV12-4
abundance: .
j_gene: TRBJ1-6
d_gene: .
CDR3aa: CASSLRRNSPLHF
CDR3nt: TGTGCCAGCAGTTTAAGGAGGAATTCACCCCTCCACTTT

v_gene: TRBV3-1/TRBV3-2
abundance: once
j_gene: TRBJ1-2
d_gene: TRBD1
CDR3aa: CASSIQGASNYGYTF
CDR3nt: TGTGCCAGCAGCATACAGGGGGCGTCTAACTATGGCTACACCTTC

v_gene: TRBV6-9
abundance: .
j_gene: TRBJ1-5
d_gene: .
CDR3aa: CASSIDDSNQPQHF
CDR3nt: TGTGCCAGCAGCATAGACGACTCCAATCAGCCCCAGCATTTT

v_gene: TRBV11-2
abundance: few
j_gene: TRBJ2-6
d_gene: TRBD1
CDR3aa: CASSQPGQTTGANVLTF
CDR3nt: TGTGCCAGCAGCCAACCGGGACAGACTACTGGGGCCAACGTCCTGACTTTC

v_gene: TRBV6-5
abundance: .
j_gene: TRBJ1-5
d_gene: .
CDR3aa: CASAPSNQPQHF
CDR3nt: TGTGCCAGTGCGCCATCAAATCAGCCCCAGCATTTT

v_gene: TRBV6-2/TRBV6-3
abundance: .
j_gene: TRBJ2-4
d_gene: TRBD1
CDR3aa: CASSRRDRGNIQYF
CDR3nt: TGTGCCAGCAGCAGAAGGGACAGGGGAAACATTCAGTACTTC

v_gene: TRBV7-9
abundance: .
j_gene: TRBJ2-3
d_gene: .
CDR3aa: CASSLVLGDTQYF
CDR3nt: TGTGCCAGCAGCTTAGTTCTAGGCGATACGCAGTATTTT

v_gene: TRBV28
abundance: few
j_gene: TRBJ1-6
d_gene: TRBD1
CDR3aa: CASGLIQGTNSPLHF
CDR3nt: TGTGCCAGCGGCCTTATACAGGGGACGAATTCACCCCTCCACTTT

v_gene: TRBV4-1
abundance: .
j_gene: TRBJ2-3
d_gene: .
CDR3aa: CASSQDFQAQDTQYF
CDR3nt: TGCGCCAGCAGCCAAGATTTCCAAGCTCAAGATACGCAGTATTTT

v_gene: TRBV6-1
abundance: .
j_gene: TRBJ2-2
d_gene: .
CDR3aa: CASSEYPLADSSGELFF
CDR3nt: TGTGCCAGCAGTGAATATCCCCTAGCAGATTCCTCCGGGGAGCTGTTTTTT

v_gene: TRBV25-1
abundance: .
j_gene: TRBJ2-3
d_gene: .
CDR3aa: CASSHIYPGLSTDTQYF
CDR3nt: TGTGCCAGCAGTCATATCTATCCAGGTCTTAGCACAGATACGCAGTATTTT

v_gene: TRBV7-2
abundance: .
j_gene: TRBJ2-1
d_gene: TRBD2
CDR3aa: CASSPTSGEYNEQFF
CDR3nt: TGTGCCAGCAGCCCCACTAGCGGGGAATACAATGAGCAGTTCTTC

v_gene: TRBV21-1
abundance: .
j_gene: TRBJ1-2
d_gene: .
CDR3aa: CATPDRDGYTF
CDR3nt: TGTGCCACTCCGGACAGGGATGGCTACACCTTC

v_gene: TRBV15
abundance: .
j_gene: TRBJ1-2
d_gene: TRBD1
CDR3aa: CATSTRGLGYTF
CDR3nt: TGTGCCACCAGCACCAGGGGGCTTGGCTACACCTTC

v_gene: TRBV4-3
abundance: .
j_gene: TRBJ2-2
d_gene: .
CDR3aa: CASSQDSAGELFF
CDR3nt: TGCGCCAGCAGCCAAGATTCGGCCGGGGAGCTGTTTTTT

v_gene: TRBV2
abundance: .
j_gene: TRBJ1-1
d_gene: .
CDR3aa: CASVGGNTEAFF
CDR3nt: TGTGCCAGCGTCGGGGGGAACACTGAAGCTTTCTTT

v_gene: TRBV27
abundance: once
j_gene: TRBJ1-5
d_gene: TRBD1
CDR3aa: CASSTTGLGNNQPQHF
CDR3nt: TGTGCCAGCAGCACGACAGGGTTGGGGAACAATCAGCCCCAGCATTTT

v_gene: TRBV6-1
abundance: .
j_gene: TRBJ1-3
d_gene: TRBD1
CDR3aa: CASSGQGVSTGNTIYF
CDR3nt: TGTGCCAGCAGTGGACAGGGGGTCTCGACTGGAAACACCATATATTTT

v_gene: TRBV19
abundance: .
j_gene: TRBJ1-5
d_gene: TRBD1
CDR3aa: CASSETGGHQPQHF
CDR3nt: TGTGCCAGTAGTGAAACAGGGGGACATCAGCCCCAGCATTTT